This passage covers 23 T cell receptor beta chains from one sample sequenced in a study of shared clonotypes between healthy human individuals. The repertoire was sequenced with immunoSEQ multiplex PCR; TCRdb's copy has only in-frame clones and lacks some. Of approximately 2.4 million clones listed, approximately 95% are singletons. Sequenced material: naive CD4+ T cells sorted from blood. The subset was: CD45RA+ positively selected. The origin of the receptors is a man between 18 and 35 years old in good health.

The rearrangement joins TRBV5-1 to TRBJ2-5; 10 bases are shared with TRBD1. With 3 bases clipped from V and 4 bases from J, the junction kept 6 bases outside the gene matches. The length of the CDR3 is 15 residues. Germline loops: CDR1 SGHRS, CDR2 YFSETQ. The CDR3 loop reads CASSSQRDRGETQYF. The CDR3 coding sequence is TGCGCCAGCAGCTCGCAACGGGACAGGGGAGAGACCCAGTACTTC.

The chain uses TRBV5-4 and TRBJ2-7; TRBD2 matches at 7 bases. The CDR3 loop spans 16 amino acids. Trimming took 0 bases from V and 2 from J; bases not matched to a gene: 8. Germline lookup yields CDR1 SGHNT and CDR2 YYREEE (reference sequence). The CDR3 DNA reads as TGTGCCAGCAGCTTGGGGGGCGGGAGAGGGACCTACGAGCAGTACTTC. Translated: CASSLGGGRGTYEQYF. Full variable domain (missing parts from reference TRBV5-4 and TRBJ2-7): ETGVTQSPTHLIKTRGQQVTLRCSSQSGHNTVSWYQQALGQGPQFIFQYYREEENGRGNFPPRFSGLQFPNYSSELNVNALELDDSALYLCASSLGGGRGTYEQYFGPGTRLTVT.

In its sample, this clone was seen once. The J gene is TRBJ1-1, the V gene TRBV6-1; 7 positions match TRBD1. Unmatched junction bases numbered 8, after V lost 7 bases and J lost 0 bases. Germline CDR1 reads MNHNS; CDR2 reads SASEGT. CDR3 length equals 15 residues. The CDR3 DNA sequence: TGTGCCAGCACTCGGACAGGTGTCATGAACACTGAAGCTTTCTTT. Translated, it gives CASTRTGVMNTEAFF.

CDR3 DNA: TGTGCCAGCAGCCCTTCGGTACGGCGGGAGGGATTAAAAGAGACCCAGTACTTC. It is translated as CASSPSVRREGLKETQYF. This chain links TRBV7-9 with TRBJ2-5; 9 bases are a match to TRBD2. The V segment lost 5 bases and the J segment 3 bases; nucleotides outside the gene matches: 16. The CDR3 sequence is 18 residues long. CDR1 and CDR2 (germline): SEHNR, FQNEAQ (reference sequence).

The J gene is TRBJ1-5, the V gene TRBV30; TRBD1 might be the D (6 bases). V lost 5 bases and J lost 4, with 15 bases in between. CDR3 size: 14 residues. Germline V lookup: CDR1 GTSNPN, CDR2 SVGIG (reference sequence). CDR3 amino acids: CAWQQADRNQPQHF. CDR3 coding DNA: TGTGCCTGGCAACAGGCTGACAGGAATCAGCCCCAGCATTTT.

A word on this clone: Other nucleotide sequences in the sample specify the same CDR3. The CDR3 coding sequence is TGTGCCAGCTCACCCCCCACAGATACGCAGTATTTT. Its translation: CASSPPTDTQYF. The chain is built from TRBV18 and TRBJ2-3; D is uncertain. The V and J ends lost 3 bases and 2 bases respectively, with 3 bases between them. CDR1 and CDR2 (germline): KGHSH, LQKENI. CDR3 size: 12 residues.

CDR3 protein: CASSLDGGPRGDTQYF. The CDR3 DNA reads TGTGCCAGCAGCTTAGATGGCGGCCCGAGGGGAGATACGCAGTATTTT. The rearrangement uses TRBV11-2 and TRBJ2-3; tentatively, D is TRBD1 or TRBD2 (5 bases each). The V end was cut by 0 bases, the J end by 5 bases, with 15 bases between. Germline-derived CDR1 and CDR2 are SGHAT and FQNNGV. The CDR3 covers 16 residues.

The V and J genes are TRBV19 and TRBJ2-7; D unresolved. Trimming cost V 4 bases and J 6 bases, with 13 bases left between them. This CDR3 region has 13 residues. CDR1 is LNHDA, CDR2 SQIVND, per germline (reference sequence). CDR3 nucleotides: TGTGCCAGTAGTACGCTCGGGTTTGGCGAGCAGTACTTC. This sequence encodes CASSTLGFGEQYF.

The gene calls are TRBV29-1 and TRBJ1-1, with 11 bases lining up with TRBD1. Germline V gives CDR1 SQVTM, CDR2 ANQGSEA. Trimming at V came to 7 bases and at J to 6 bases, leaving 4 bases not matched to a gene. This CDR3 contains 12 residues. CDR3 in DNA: TGCAGCGGAGGACAGGGGGCCGCTGAAGCTTTCTTT. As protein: CSGGQGAAEAFF.

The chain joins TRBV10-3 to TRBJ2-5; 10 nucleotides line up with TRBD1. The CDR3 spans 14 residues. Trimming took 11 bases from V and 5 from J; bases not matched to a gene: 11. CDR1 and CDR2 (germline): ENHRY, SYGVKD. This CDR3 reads CAQQRTGGLETQYF. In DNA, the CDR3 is TGTGCCCAACAAAGGACAGGGGGTTTGGAGACCCAGTACTTC.

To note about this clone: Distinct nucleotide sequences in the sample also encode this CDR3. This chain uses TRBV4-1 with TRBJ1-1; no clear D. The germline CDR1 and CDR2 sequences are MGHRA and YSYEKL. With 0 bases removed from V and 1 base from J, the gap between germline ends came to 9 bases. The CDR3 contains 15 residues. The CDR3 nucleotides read TGCGCCAGCAGCCAAGAAGGTCGAGGGAACACTGAAGCTTTCTTT. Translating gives CASSQEGRGNTEAFF.

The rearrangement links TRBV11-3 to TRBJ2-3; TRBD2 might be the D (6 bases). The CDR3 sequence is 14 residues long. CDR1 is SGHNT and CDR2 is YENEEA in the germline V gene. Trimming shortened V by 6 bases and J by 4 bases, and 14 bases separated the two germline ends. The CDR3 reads CASSPTSGADTQYF. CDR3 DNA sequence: TGTGCCAGCAGTCCGACGTCGGGGGCAGATACGCAGTATTTT.

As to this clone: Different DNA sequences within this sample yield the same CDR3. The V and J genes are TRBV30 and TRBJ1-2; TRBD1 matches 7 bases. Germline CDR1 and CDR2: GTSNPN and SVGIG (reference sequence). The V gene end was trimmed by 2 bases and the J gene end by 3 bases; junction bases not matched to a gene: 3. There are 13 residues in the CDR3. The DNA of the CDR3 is TGTGCCTGGAGTCAAGGGGGCGACTATGGCTACACCTTC. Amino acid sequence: CAWSQGGDYGYTF.

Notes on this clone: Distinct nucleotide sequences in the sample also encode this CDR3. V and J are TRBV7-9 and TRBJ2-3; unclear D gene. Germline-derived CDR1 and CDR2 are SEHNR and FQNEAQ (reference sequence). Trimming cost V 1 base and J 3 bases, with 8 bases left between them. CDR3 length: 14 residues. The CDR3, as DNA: TGTGCCAGCAGCTTAGAGGGCCTAACAGATACGCAGTATTTT. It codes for CASSLEGLTDTQYF.

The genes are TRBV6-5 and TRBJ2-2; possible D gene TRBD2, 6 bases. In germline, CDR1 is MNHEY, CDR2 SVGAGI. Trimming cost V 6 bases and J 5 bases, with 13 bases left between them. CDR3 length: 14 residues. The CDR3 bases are TGTGCCAGCAGCGGGGGTACCGGAACCGGGGAGCTGTTTTTT. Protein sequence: CASSGGTGTGELFF.

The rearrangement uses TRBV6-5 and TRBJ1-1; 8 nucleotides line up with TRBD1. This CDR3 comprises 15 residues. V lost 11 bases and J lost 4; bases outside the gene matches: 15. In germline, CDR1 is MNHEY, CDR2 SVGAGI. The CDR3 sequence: CAASGGSGEITEAFF. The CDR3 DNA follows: TGTGCCGCTTCAGGGGGCAGTGGTGAAATCACTGAAGCTTTCTTT.

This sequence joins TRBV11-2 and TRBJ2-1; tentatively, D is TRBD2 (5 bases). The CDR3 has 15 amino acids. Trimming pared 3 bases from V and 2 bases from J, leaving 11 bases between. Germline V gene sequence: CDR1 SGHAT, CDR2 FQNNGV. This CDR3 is CASSLAAVTYNEQFF. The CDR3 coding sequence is TGTGCCAGCAGCTTGGCAGCGGTTACCTACAATGAGCAGTTCTTC.

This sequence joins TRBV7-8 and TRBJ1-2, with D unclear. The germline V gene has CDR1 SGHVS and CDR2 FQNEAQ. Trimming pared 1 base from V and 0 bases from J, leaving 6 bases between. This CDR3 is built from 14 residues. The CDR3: CASSLGHTNYGYTF. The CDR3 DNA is TGTGCCAGCAGCTTAGGACATACTAACTATGGCTACACCTTC. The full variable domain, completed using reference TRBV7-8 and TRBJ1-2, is GAGVSQSPRYKVAKRGQDVALRCDPISGHVSLFWYQQALGQGPEFLTYFQNEAQLDKSGLPSDRFFAERPEGSVSTLKIQRTQQEDSAVYLCASSLGHTNYGYTFGSGTRLTVV.

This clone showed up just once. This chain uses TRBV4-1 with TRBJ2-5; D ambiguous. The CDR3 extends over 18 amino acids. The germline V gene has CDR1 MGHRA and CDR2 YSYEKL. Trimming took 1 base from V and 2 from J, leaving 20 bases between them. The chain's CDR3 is CASSQVWSGGREQETQYF. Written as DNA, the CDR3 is TGCGCCAGCAGCCAAGTCTGGTCAGGTGGGCGCGAACAAGAGACCCAGTACTTC.

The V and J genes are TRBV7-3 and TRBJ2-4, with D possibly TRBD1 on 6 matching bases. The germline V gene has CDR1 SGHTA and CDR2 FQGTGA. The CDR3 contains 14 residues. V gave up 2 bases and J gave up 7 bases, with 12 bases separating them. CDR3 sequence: CASSLGPGVNIQYF. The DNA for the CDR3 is TGTGCCAGCAGCTTAGGCCCAGGGGTTAACATTCAGTACTTC. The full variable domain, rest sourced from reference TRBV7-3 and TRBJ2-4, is GAGVSQTPSNKVTEKGKYVELRCDPISGHTALYWYRQSLGQGPEFLIYFQGTGAADDSGLPNDRFFAVRPEGSVSTLKIQRTERGDSAVYLCASSLGPGVNIQYFGAGTRLSVL.

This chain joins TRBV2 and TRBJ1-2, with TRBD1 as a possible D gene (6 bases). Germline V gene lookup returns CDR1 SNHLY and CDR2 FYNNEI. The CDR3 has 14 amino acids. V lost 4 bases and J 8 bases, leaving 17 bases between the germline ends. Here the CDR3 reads CASSGDTQAWGYTF. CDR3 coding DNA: TGTGCCAGCAGTGGGGACACGCAAGCATGGGGCTACACCTTC.

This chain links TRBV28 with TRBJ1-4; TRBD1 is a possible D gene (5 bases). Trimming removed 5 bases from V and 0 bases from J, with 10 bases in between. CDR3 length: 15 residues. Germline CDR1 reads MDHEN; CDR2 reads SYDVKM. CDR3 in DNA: TGTGCCAGCAGTCTGGGGCCCCCAACTAATGAAAAACTGTTTTTT. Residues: CASSLGPPTNEKLFF.

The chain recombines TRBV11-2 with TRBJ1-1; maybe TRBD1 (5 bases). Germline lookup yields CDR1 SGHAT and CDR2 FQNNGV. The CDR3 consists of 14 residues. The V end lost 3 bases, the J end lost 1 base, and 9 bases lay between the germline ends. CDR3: CASSFAQGNTEAFF. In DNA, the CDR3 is TGTGCCAGCAGCTTCGCGCAGGGGAACACTGAAGCTTTCTTT.